These T cell receptor beta chains were read from a single sample in a study of lymphopenia after photon versus proton radiotherapy. Some clones are missing from TCRdb's copy, which holds only in-frame ones; the method was immunoSEQ multiplex PCR. The sample records about 58,000 clones, less than 85% being singletons. The material was peripheral blood, obtained from a patient treated with proton-based radiotherapy. Receptors originate from a man aged 55 to 70 with pancreatic cancer. The CDR3 runs from the conserved cysteine through the conserved F or W. The D gene is left open where the match is weak. Clone size is shown for a subset of rows, as once, few, many or a class of expanded clone.

D gene: .
J gene: TRBJ1-5
V gene: TRBV6-1
clone size: .
CDR3 DNA: TGTGCCAGCAGTGAGTTAGGGGGAAAGAGCAATCAGCCCCAGCATTTT
CDR3 protein: CASSELGGKSNQPQHF

D gene: .
J gene: TRBJ2-3
V gene: TRBV2
clone size: .
CDR3 DNA: TGTGCCAGCGGTCGGGAGTGGGGCACAGATACGCAGTATTTT
CDR3 protein: CASGREWGTDTQYF

D gene: .
J gene: TRBJ2-7
V gene: TRBV7-9
clone size: .
CDR3 DNA: TGTGCCAGCAGCAACCACAAAGGGACCTACGAGCAGTACTTC
CDR3 protein: CASSNHKGTYEQYF

D gene: .
J gene: TRBJ2-7
V gene: TRBV18
clone size: .
CDR3 DNA: TGTGCCAGCTCACCAGAGAGAACAAGCTACGAGCAGTACTTC
CDR3 protein: CASSPERTSYEQYF

D gene: .
J gene: TRBJ2-5
V gene: TRBV5-1
clone size: .
CDR3 DNA: TGCGCCAGCAGCTTTGCCCCGACAGGTGGAGAGACCCAGTACTTC
CDR3 protein: CASSFAPTGGETQYF

D gene: TRBD2
J gene: TRBJ2-1
V gene: TRBV6-6
clone size: .
CDR3 DNA: TGTGCCAGCAGAGCTAGCGGATACTCCTACAATGAGCAGTTCTTC
CDR3 protein: CASRASGYSYNEQFF

D gene: TRBD1
J gene: TRBJ2-7
V gene: TRBV2
clone size: once
CDR3 DNA: TGTGCCAGCAGCGTGGACAGGGCCTACGAGCAGTACTTC
CDR3 protein: CASSVDRAYEQYF

D gene: TRBD2
J gene: TRBJ2-3
V gene: TRBV7-9
clone size: .
CDR3 DNA: TGTGCCAGCAGCTTATCGGCGGGAGTAATAGATACGCAGTATTTT
CDR3 protein: CASSLSAGVIDTQYF

D gene: TRBD1
J gene: TRBJ1-5
V gene: TRBV25-1
clone size: .
CDR3 DNA: TGTGCCAGCAGTGATTCCGGGACAGGGGATCAGCCCCAGCATTTT
CDR3 protein: CASSDSGTGDQPQHF

D gene: .
J gene: TRBJ2-6
V gene: TRBV2
clone size: .
CDR3 DNA: TGTGCCAGCAGTGAGGGGGGCGTGGCCAACGTCCTGACTTTC
CDR3 protein: CASSEGGVANVLTF

D gene: .
J gene: TRBJ1-2
V gene: TRBV7-2
clone size: once
CDR3 DNA: TGTGCCAGCAGCTTAGCGACTCGGTATGGCTACACCTTC
CDR3 protein: CASSLATRYGYTF

D gene: .
J gene: TRBJ1-1
V gene: TRBV28
clone size: .
CDR3 DNA: TGTGCCAGCAGTTTATACGCCGGAGGTGTTGAAGCTTTCTTT
CDR3 protein: CASSLYAGGVEAFF

D gene: .
J gene: TRBJ2-1
V gene: TRBV21-1
clone size: .
CDR3 DNA: TGTGCCAGCAGCAAATACCGAGGGCCTAGCTCCTACAATGAGCAGTTCTTC
CDR3 protein: CASSKYRGPSSYNEQFF

D gene: .
J gene: TRBJ1-5
V gene: TRBV19
clone size: .
CDR3 DNA: TGTGCCAGCACCCAACCAGGTAGCAATCAGCCCCAGCATTTT
CDR3 protein: CASTQPGSNQPQHF

D gene: TRBD1
J gene: TRBJ2-2
V gene: TRBV18
clone size: once
CDR3 DNA: TGTGCCAGCTCACCAATACTTCCATCGGGACAGGGAGGCCGTCTGACCGGGGAGCTGTTTTTT
CDR3 protein: CASSPILPSGQGGRLTGELFF

D gene: .
J gene: TRBJ2-2
V gene: TRBV27
clone size: once
CDR3 DNA: TGTGCCAGCAGTTCGACTATGAGCACCGGGGAGCTGTTTTTT
CDR3 protein: CASSSTMSTGELFF

D gene: .
J gene: TRBJ2-7
V gene: TRBV27
clone size: once
CDR3 DNA: TGTGCCAGCAGCCGCACAGAAAACGAGCAGTACTTC
CDR3 protein: CASSRTENEQYF

D gene: .
J gene: TRBJ1-4
V gene: TRBV19
clone size: .
CDR3 DNA: TGTGCCAGTAGTTCAACCGTTGGCTCTAATGAAAAACTGTTTTTT
CDR3 protein: CASSSTVGSNEKLFF

D gene: .
J gene: TRBJ2-6
V gene: TRBV27
clone size: .
CDR3 DNA: TGTGCCAGCAGTTACAAGGGACCGGCCTTGTCCGGGGCCAACGTCCTGACTTTC
CDR3 protein: CASSYKGPALSGANVLTF

D gene: .
J gene: TRBJ2-5
V gene: TRBV7-7
clone size: .
CDR3 DNA: TGTGCTAGCAGCTTAGGATTGGGTCGCCAAGAGACCCAGTACTTC
CDR3 protein: CASSLGLGRQETQYF

D gene: .
J gene: TRBJ2-7
V gene: TRBV14
clone size: .
CDR3 DNA: TGTGCCAGCAGCCAGGACAGAAACTCCTACGAGCAGTACTTC
CDR3 protein: CASSQDRNSYEQYF

D gene: .
J gene: TRBJ2-5
V gene: TRBV5-1
clone size: once
CDR3 DNA: TGCGCCAGCAGCTGGACGGTAGCAGGCCAAGAGACCCAGTACTTC
CDR3 protein: CASSWTVAGQETQYF

D gene: .
J gene: TRBJ2-5
V gene: TRBV28
clone size: .
CDR3 DNA: TGTGCCAGCAGTCAGCCCGCCTCAGAGACCCAGTACTTC
CDR3 protein: CASSQPASETQYF

D gene: .
J gene: TRBJ2-4
V gene: TRBV19
clone size: .
CDR3 DNA: TGTGCCAGTAGTATTTCGTATGCTACAGAGCAATTAGCCAAAAACATTCAGTACTTC
CDR3 protein: CASSISYATEQLAKNIQYF

D gene: .
J gene: TRBJ1-3
V gene: TRBV11-2
clone size: .
CDR3 DNA: TGTGCCAGCAGCTTAGATCGGACATCAGGTGGAAACACCATATATTTT
CDR3 protein: CASSLDRTSGGNTIYF

D gene: TRBD2
J gene: TRBJ2-4
V gene: TRBV5-4
clone size: once
CDR3 DNA: TGTGCCAGCAGCCCGAGTGCTAGCGGGAGTACCAAAAACATTCAGTACTTC
CDR3 protein: CASSPSASGSTKNIQYF

D gene: TRBD1
J gene: TRBJ1-5
V gene: TRBV6-1
clone size: .
CDR3 DNA: TGTGCCAGCAGTGAAGCGCGTCCGACAGGGACCCATCAGCCCCAGCATTTT
CDR3 protein: CASSEARPTGTHQPQHF

D gene: TRBD2
J gene: TRBJ2-5
V gene: TRBV5-4
clone size: .
CDR3 DNA: TGTGCCAGCAGCTTGGTACTAGCGGGAGGAGAGACCCAGTACTTC
CDR3 protein: CASSLVLAGGETQYF

D gene: .
J gene: TRBJ2-2
V gene: TRBV30
clone size: .
CDR3 DNA: TGTGCCTGGTCCCTTGTAGGTAGGGTGGGCACCGGGGAGCTGTTTTTT
CDR3 protein: CAWSLVGRVGTGELFF

D gene: .
J gene: TRBJ2-5
V gene: TRBV5-1
clone size: .
CDR3 DNA: TGCGCCAGCAGCCCGGGAACCTACCAAGAGACCCAGTACTTC
CDR3 protein: CASSPGTYQETQYF

D gene: TRBD2
J gene: TRBJ2-1
V gene: TRBV28
clone size: once
CDR3 DNA: TGTGCCAGCATTATGGCTAGCGGATACAATGAGCAGTTCTTC
CDR3 protein: CASIMASGYNEQFF

D gene: TRBD1
J gene: TRBJ2-4
V gene: TRBV28
clone size: once
CDR3 DNA: TGTGCCAGCAGTTCCCAAGGGGGCGCGTTCATTCAGTACTTC
CDR3 protein: CASSSQGGAFIQYF

D gene: .
J gene: TRBJ2-7
V gene: TRBV5-1
clone size: few
CDR3 DNA: TGCGCCAGCAGCATGACCGTTGCCTACGAGCAGTACTTC
CDR3 protein: CASSMTVAYEQYF

D gene: .
J gene: TRBJ2-1
V gene: TRBV6-6
clone size: .
CDR3 DNA: TGTGCCAGCGGCGGCTACAATGAGCAGTTCTTC
CDR3 protein: CASGGYNEQFF

D gene: .
J gene: TRBJ2-5
V gene: TRBV11-2
clone size: .
CDR3 DNA: TGTGCCAGCAGCTTAGTCGGGCAGGGGTGGGCTAAAAAGACCCAGTACTTC
CDR3 protein: CASSLVGQGWAKKTQYF

D gene: .
J gene: TRBJ2-5
V gene: TRBV7-2
clone size: .
CDR3 DNA: TGTGCCAGCAGCTCCCGGGACAAACAAGAGACCCAGTACTTC
CDR3 protein: CASSSRDKQETQYF

D gene: TRBD2
J gene: TRBJ2-5
V gene: TRBV7-2
clone size: .
CDR3 DNA: TGTGCCAGCAGCTTGTTCAATAAGGGACTAGCGGAGACCCAGTACTTC
CDR3 protein: CASSLFNKGLAETQYF

D gene: .
J gene: TRBJ1-2
V gene: TRBV7-2
clone size: .
CDR3 DNA: TGTGCCAGCGTTCCTGGGACTAACTATGGCTACACCTTC
CDR3 protein: CASVPGTNYGYTF

D gene: .
J gene: TRBJ1-1
V gene: TRBV10-3
clone size: few
CDR3 DNA: TGTGCCATCAGTGATCCGGGATTGAACACTGAAGCTTTCTTT
CDR3 protein: CAISDPGLNTEAFF

D gene: TRBD1
J gene: TRBJ2-1
V gene: TRBV6-6
clone size: .
CDR3 DNA: TGTGCCAGCAGCAGGGACAGGGTGAACAATGAGCAGTTCTTC
CDR3 protein: CASSRDRVNNEQFF

D gene: .
J gene: TRBJ2-5
V gene: TRBV30
clone size: .
CDR3 DNA: TGTGCCTGGAGTCTGGGAGGCCAAGAGACCCAGTACTTC
CDR3 protein: CAWSLGGQETQYF

D gene: TRBD1
J gene: TRBJ2-7
V gene: TRBV5-1
clone size: .
CDR3 DNA: TGCGCCAGCAGGCCCGGGACAGATTCCTACGAGCAGTACTTC
CDR3 protein: CASRPGTDSYEQYF

D gene: TRBD1
J gene: TRBJ1-5
V gene: TRBV10-3
clone size: few
CDR3 DNA: TGTGCCATCAGGGGGGACAGTGCTAGCAATCAGCCCCAGCATTTT
CDR3 protein: CAIRGDSASNQPQHF

D gene: TRBD2
J gene: TRBJ2-7
V gene: TRBV7-2
clone size: .
CDR3 DNA: TGTGCCAGCAGCTTAAGACTAGCGGGTATCTACGAGCAGTACTTC
CDR3 protein: CASSLRLAGIYEQYF

D gene: TRBD1
J gene: TRBJ2-3
V gene: TRBV27
clone size: .
CDR3 DNA: TGTGCCACCACAGGGGGCGCGGCAGATACGCAGTATTTT
CDR3 protein: CATTGGAADTQYF

D gene: .
J gene: TRBJ1-1
V gene: TRBV5-5
clone size: .
CDR3 DNA: TGTGCCAGCAGCTTCGGGCCCCGAGGGCTGAACACTGAAGCTTTCTTT
CDR3 protein: CASSFGPRGLNTEAFF

D gene: TRBD1
J gene: TRBJ1-4
V gene: TRBV19
clone size: .
CDR3 DNA: TGTGCCAGTAATAACGACAGGGCGGCGGAAAAACTGTTTTTT
CDR3 protein: CASNNDRAAEKLFF

D gene: .
J gene: TRBJ2-1
V gene: TRBV28
clone size: once
CDR3 DNA: TGTGCCAGCAGTCTCAAGATTTCTGAGCAGTTCTTC
CDR3 protein: CASSLKISEQFF

D gene: TRBD2
J gene: TRBJ2-2
V gene: TRBV5-1
clone size: .
CDR3 DNA: TGCGCCAGCAGCTTGGTGGCCAGGGAGGGCGGGGAGCTGTTTTTT
CDR3 protein: CASSLVAREGGELFF